A selection of T cell receptor beta chains follows, all from one sample in a study of early T cells in non-severe SARS-CoV-2 infection. One entry per CDR3 protein, called by TCRdb with MiXCR from the 5' RACE reads. Of some 80,000 distinct CDR3 sequences in the sample, roughly an eighth were seen once. Sequencing used whole blood. The source of these receptors is an adult who was a healthcare worker with PCR-confirmed SARS-CoV-2 infection or an uninfected control (not recorded which). Both conserved end residues are part of each CDR3. D genes are given only for firm matches. The size entry is marked missing in some rows and otherwise reads once, few, many or a size class.

>TRBJ1-2|-|-|TRBV29-1
CSVDVSGNYGYTF
TGCAGCGTTGACGTGTCGGGGAACTATGGCTACACCTTC
>TRBJ1-5|few|-|TRBV30
CAWSVGQGIGNQPQHF
TGTGCCTGGAGTGTAGGTCAGGGGATAGGGAATCAGCCCCAGCATTTT
>TRBJ2-5|few|TRBD2|TRBV7-7
CASSSNSGPRPETQYF
TGTGCTAGCAGCTCTAATAGCGGGCCTCGACCGGAGACCCAGTACTTC
>TRBJ2-1|many|TRBD2|TRBV7-3
CASSPWGGTSLNEQFF
TGTGCCAGCAGCCCCTGGGGGGGGACTAGCCTCAATGAGCAGTTCTTC
>TRBJ1-2|-|-|TRBV20-1
CSAGAGLNYGYTF
TGCAGTGCAGGGGCAGGGCTAAATTATGGCTACACCTTC
>TRBJ2-2|-|-|TRBV18
CASSPSRNTGKLFF
TGTGCCAGCTCACCCTCCAGGAACACCGGGAAGCTGTTTTTT
>TRBJ1-3|-|-|TRBV7-2
CASSPGHSSGNTIYF
TGTGCCAGCAGCCCTGGCCATAGCTCTGGAAACACCATATATTTT
>TRBJ2-1|many|TRBD1|TRBV18
CASSPSTGNNEQFF
TGTGCCAGCTCACCTTCGACAGGGAACAATGAGCAGTTCTTC
>TRBJ2-2|many|-|TRBV30
CAWSDGFAGELFF
TGTGCCTGGAGTGACGGTTTTGCCGGGGAGCTGTTTTTT
>TRBJ2-7|many|-|TRBV18
CASSPPRDKWEQYF
TGTGCCAGCTCACCACCCAGGGACAAGTGGGAGCAGTACTTC
>TRBJ2-3|many|TRBD2|TRBV9
CASSARIAGGPTDTQYF
TGTGCCAGCAGCGCCCGTATAGCGGGGGGGCCTACAGATACGCAGTATTTT
>TRBJ2-3|few|TRBD1|TRBV12-3/TRBV12-4
CASRLDRGDTQYF
TGTGCCAGCAGGCTAGACAGGGGGGATACGCAGTATTTT
>TRBJ2-5|-|-|TRBV4-3
CASSQVGGAETQYF
TGCGCCAGCAGCCAAGTGGGGGGGGCAGAGACCCAGTACTTC
>TRBJ2-5|few|TRBD2|TRBV29-1
CSALPKTSGGFRETQYF
TGCAGCGCTCTCCCCAAGACTAGCGGGGGGTTTAGAGAGACCCAGTACTTC
>TRBJ2-5|few|-|TRBV12-3/TRBV12-4
CASSFAGNQETQYF
TGTGCCAGCAGTTTCGCCGGGAACCAAGAGACCCAGTACTTC
>TRBJ2-5|many|-|TRBV11-2
CASSLEGGLETQYF
TGTGCCAGCAGCTTAGAAGGAGGGTTGGAGACCCAGTACTTC
>TRBJ1-4|-|-|TRBV18
CASSRRIDEKLFF
TGTGCCAGCTCACGGCGGATAGATGAAAAACTGTTTTTT
>TRBJ2-4|many|-|TRBV7-6
CASSLKGSTIQYF
TGTGCCAGCAGCTTAAAGGGGTCGACCATTCAGTACTTC
>TRBJ2-3|many|-|TRBV6-6
CASISTKGGQSTDTQYF
TGTGCCAGCATATCAACAAAGGGGGGGCAGAGCACAGATACGCAGTATTTT
>TRBJ1-5|few|TRBD1|TRBV7-2
CASSSTTGAWGNQPQHF
TGTGCCAGCAGCTCTACGACAGGGGCATGGGGCAATCAGCCCCAGCATTTT
>TRBJ1-2|-|-|TRBV4-2
CASSQGSGYGYTF
TGTGCCAGCAGCCAAGGTTCAGGGTATGGCTACACCTTC
>TRBJ1-1|many|-|TRBV6-5
CASSYGVPGGTEAFF
TGTGCCAGCAGTTACGGGGTCCCGGGGGGCACTGAAGCTTTCTTT
>TRBJ1-6|-|TRBD1|TRBV25-1
CVSKGASSYNSPLHF
TGTGTCAGCAAGGGGGCGAGCTCCTATAATTCACCCCTCCACTTT
>TRBJ2-1|-|TRBD2|TRBV6-4
CASSLSGGVSEQFF
TGTGCCAGCAGTCTTAGCGGGGGGGTAAGTGAGCAGTTCTTC
>TRBJ2-7|few|-|TRBV28
CASSLLVVRGVRGEQYF
TGTGCCAGCAGTTTATTGGTGGTGCGGGGGGTCAGGGGGGAGCAGTACTTC
>TRBJ2-7|few|-|TRBV5-8
CASSWGPAAYSYEQYF
TGTGCCAGCAGCTGGGGGCCAGCGGCCTACTCCTACGAGCAGTACTTC
>TRBJ1-2|many|-|TRBV30
CAWKAENYGYTF
TGTGCCTGGAAGGCGGAGAACTATGGCTACACCTTC
>TRBJ2-5|many|TRBD2|TRBV7-9
CASSPTSGRQETQYF
TGTGCCAGCAGCCCGACTAGCGGGCGGCAAGAGACCCAGTACTTC
>TRBJ2-2|-|TRBD2|TRBV7-2
CASRRGLAAANTGELFF
TGTGCCAGCAGACGCGGACTAGCGGCCGCGAACACCGGGGAGCTGTTTTTT
>TRBJ2-1|-|-|TRBV3-1
CASSQVGGTAFRNEQFF
TGTGCCAGCAGCCAAGTGGGGGGGACAGCCTTCCGCAATGAGCAGTTCTTC
>TRBJ1-6|-|TRBD1|TRBV12-3/TRBV12-4
CASRTETGPRSPLHF
TGTGCCAGCAGAACAGAGACAGGGCCAAGGTCACCCCTCCACTTT
>TRBJ1-1|few|-|TRBV11-2
CASSLGGRLTEAFF
TGTGCCAGCAGCTTAGGGGGCCGACTTACTGAAGCTTTCTTT
>TRBJ2-1|few|TRBD1|TRBV6-2/TRBV6-3
CASSVGQGNYNEQFF
TGTGCCAGCAGTGTGGGACAGGGTAACTACAATGAGCAGTTCTTC
>TRBJ1-1|-|-|TRBV6-1
CASRMRWANTEAFF
TGTGCCAGCAGGATGAGGTGGGCGAACACTGAAGCTTTCTTT
>TRBJ2-1|many|TRBD2|TRBV11-2
CASSPISRGGAYEQFF
TGTGCCAGCAGCCCAATTTCTCGCGGGGGGGCATATGAGCAGTTCTTC
>TRBJ2-3|few|TRBD2|TRBV4-1
CASSQELAADTQYF
TGCGCCAGCAGCCAGGAACTAGCGGCAGATACGCAGTATTTT
>TRBJ1-3|many|-|TRBV20-1
CSATDSTSGNTIYF
TGCAGTGCTACCGACAGCACCTCTGGAAACACCATATATTTT
>TRBJ2-3|-|-|TRBV20-1
CNADSGGTDTQYF
TGCAATGCAGACAGCGGTGGCACAGATACGCAGTATTTT
>TRBJ2-1|few|TRBD2|TRBV12-3/TRBV12-4
CASISSLAGGHNEQFF
TGTGCCAGCATCTCGTCCCTAGCGGGGGGCCACAATGAGCAGTTCTTC
>TRBJ1-5|-|-|TRBV20-1
CSASLGGRPQHF
TGCAGTGCTAGTCTAGGGGGTCGGCCCCAGCATTTT
>TRBJ1-1|-|-|TRBV29-1
CSVEKRGTEAFF
TGCAGCGTTGAGAAGCGGGGCACTGAAGCTTTCTTT
>TRBJ1-1|-|-|TRBV7-9
CASSLDGRRVGTEAFF
TGTGCCAGCAGCCTAGACGGGCGAAGGGTGGGGACTGAAGCTTTCTTT
>TRBJ1-2|few|-|TRBV12-3/TRBV12-4
CASSTSNYGYTF
TGTGCCAGCAGTACTTCTAACTATGGCTACACCTTC
>TRBJ2-1|many|-|TRBV7-9
CASSFGLAGNEQFF
TGTGCCAGCAGCTTCGGGCTAGCTGGCAATGAGCAGTTCTTC
>TRBJ2-2|many|-|TRBV6-5
CASKTGDAGELFF
TGTGCCAGCAAAACCGGCGACGCCGGGGAGCTGTTTTTT
>TRBJ2-1|-|TRBD2|TRBV7-9
CASITGLLAGGYNEQFF
TGTGCCAGCATAACCGGGCTACTAGCGGGGGGCTACAATGAGCAGTTCTTC
>TRBJ2-6|few|-|TRBV12-3/TRBV12-4
CASSTFGSGANVLTF
TGTGCCAGCAGTACATTCGGGTCTGGGGCCAACGTCCTGACTTTC
>TRBJ2-7|few|TRBD1|TRBV7-9
CASSLDRSHEQYF
TGTGCCAGCAGCTTGGACAGGTCCCACGAGCAGTACTTC
>TRBJ1-1|many|TRBD1|TRBV6-2/TRBV6-3
CASRIYKGAVNTEAFF
TGTGCCAGCAGGATCTACAAGGGGGCTGTTAACACTGAAGCTTTCTTT
>TRBJ1-4|few|TRBD1|TRBV5-4
CASSLGGAGNEKLFF
TGTGCCAGCAGCTTAGGGGGCGCCGGTAATGAAAAACTGTTTTTT
>TRBJ2-7|-|TRBD2|TRBV12-3/TRBV12-4
CASSFGGAWEQYF
TGTGCCAGCAGTTTCGGGGGGGCCTGGGAGCAGTACTTC
>TRBJ2-3|many|TRBD1|TRBV18
CASSPDRGDTQYF
TGTGCCAGCTCACCGGACAGGGGAGATACGCAGTATTTT
>TRBJ2-1|few|-|TRBV15
CATSRDQVGTYNEQFF
TGTGCCACCAGCAGAGATCAGGTAGGCACCTACAATGAGCAGTTCTTC
>TRBJ2-7|few|TRBD1|TRBV9
CASSAGQGAFEQYF
TGTGCCAGCAGCGCGGGACAGGGGGCGTTCGAGCAGTACTTC